This is a list of T cell receptor beta chains from one sample in a study of cytomegalovirus exposure and HLA in healthy donors. TCRdb's table, derived via immunoSEQ multiplex PCR, lists solely in-frame clones and lacks some. Of approximately 72,000 clones listed, 60% to 85% are singletons. Sequencing was done on a sample of PBMCs. These receptors were collected from a male donor in good health and CMV-seropositive. Each CDR3 is given without its conserved first and last residue. Each record gives: V gene, CDR3 length, CDR3 protein.

TRBV11-2,12,ASSLDRTQETQY
TRBV9,14,ASSVGGQGTNTEAF
TRBV25-1,10,ASSRASYEQY
TRBV7-2,15,ASSLIGLAGNTDTQY
TRBV27,12,ASVGRLARYEQY
TRBV5-6,15,ASSPWGQPTSTDTQY
TRBV4-1,15,ASSQDLAGTGDSPLH
TRBV5-1,13,ASSLGGTVPYEQY
TRBV6-5,13,ASSLTLTQAGEQY
TRBV19,11,ASSWDRNTEAF
TRBV28,12,ATTSGQMNTEAF
TRBV6-1,11,ASRPGQGETQY
TRBV27,10,ARGTSADTQY
TRBV11-2,12,ASSLTSGSSEQY
TRBV16,10,ASSQLGETQY
TRBV5-1,13,ASSSGTDSAYEQY
TRBV2,10,ASSVLSNTIY
TRBV4-2,16,ASSQAPPLAGGGFEQF
TRBV5-6,12,ASSLNRAETEAF
TRBV5-6,8,ASSLGSGY
TRBV9,12,ASSPQQAPYGYT
TRBV30,11,AWSSTGGQPQH